Presented here are 25 T cell receptor beta chains from one specimen sequenced in a study of T cell responses to AZD1222 COVID-19 vaccine (dated by TCRdb to the early 2020s). The sample's time point label is to be understood as: baseline before first vaccination. Library preparation was by the immunoSEQ multiplex PCR assay. The clones in this table, taken by TCRdb from immuneACCESS, are in-frame only. Not every clone is retained; where verified, under half of the shortfall comes from an unresolved V gene, and the cause of the rest is unknown. For this sample there are about 160,000 clones; roughly 90% appear just once. Jointly, the top ten make up about 1.5% of the sample. The material was peripheral blood, obtained on day 0 of AZD1222 vaccination. Receptor source: an adult in good health.

This clone was seen a single time. In DNA form, the CDR3 reads TGTGCCAGCAGCTCCTCTGGCGGGAGGAACAATGAGCAGTTCTTC. Translation: CASSSSGGRNNEQFF. J is TRBJ2-1 and V is TRBV7-3, with 8 bases aligning to TRBD2. Germline CDR1 is SGHTA and CDR2 is FQGTGA. Germline trimming cut 4 bases from V and 5 bases from J; bases unmatched to any gene: 7. The CDR3 sequence is 15 residues long.

The CDR3 DNA is TGTGCCAGCAGCTTAGGGGCAGACAATCAGCCCCAGCATTTT. The encoded protein is CASSLGADNQPQHF. This chain connects TRBV7-2 to TRBJ1-5; no clear D. Germline V gene lookup returns CDR1 SGHTA and CDR2 FQGNSA. Trimming shortened V by 1 base and J by 3 bases, and 7 bases separated the two germline ends. CDR3 length equals 14 residues.

This clone appeared many times. The rearrangement joins TRBV19 to TRBJ1-5, with 7 bases fitting TRBD1. The trim removed 6 bases at V and 5 bases at J, leaving 13 bases unmatched. CDR1 is LNHDA, CDR2 SQIVND, per germline (reference sequence). The length of the CDR3 is 16 residues. The CDR3 region is CASRNPPGQKDQPQHF. Here the CDR3 DNA reads TGTGCCAGTAGAAACCCCCCGGGACAGAAAGATCAGCCCCAGCATTTT.

The gene calls are TRBV4-1 and TRBJ1-4, with D perhaps matching TRBD1 (5 bases). V was clipped by 0 bases and J by 4 bases, with 12 bases between them. Germline V gives CDR1 MGHRA, CDR2 YSYEKL. The CDR3 has 16 amino acids. In DNA, the CDR3 is TGCGCCAGCAGCCAAGATAAGGGGCAGCTTAATGAAAAACTGTTTTTT. Amino acids: CASSQDKGQLNEKLFF.

The V call is TRBV11-3, the J call TRBJ2-1, with 9 bases that match TRBD1. CDR3 length: 14 residues. Germline V gene lookup returns CDR1 SGHNT and CDR2 YENEEA. J was trimmed by 6 bases and V by 5 bases; bases with no gene match: 5. The CDR3 DNA sequence: TGTGCCAGCAGCAACCGGGACAGGGTCAATGAGCAGTTCTTC. It is translated as CASSNRDRVNEQFF. The full variable domain, in which reference TRBV11-3 and TRBJ2-1 provide the parts outside the CDR3, is EAGVVQSPRYKIIEKKQPVAFWCNPISGHNTLYWYLQNLGQGPELLIRYENEEAVDDSQLPKDRFSAERLKGVDSTLKIQPAELGDSAVYLCASSNRDRVNEQFFGPGTRLTVL.

The sample holds a few counts of this clone. CDR3 nucleotide sequence: TGCAGTGCTAGTCCGGGCACCATTAACTATGGCTACACCTTC. Translating gives CSASPGTINYGYTF. The chain carries TRBV20-1 and TRBJ1-2; D gene ambiguous. Germline V gives CDR1 DFQATT, CDR2 SNEGSKA (reference sequence). This CDR3 region has 14 residues. V was clipped by 3 bases and J by 1 base, with 12 bases between them.

This rearrangement joins TRBV6-1 to TRBJ2-7; no reliable D call. The CDR3 runs 11 residues. V was cut by 2 bases and J by 6 bases, with 5 bases left in between. Germline assignment: CDR1 MNHNS and CDR2 SASEGT. CDR3 nucleotides: TGTGCCAGCAGTGAACACGGCGAGCAGTACTTC. Amino acid sequence: CASSEHGEQYF.

V is TRBV10-3 and J is TRBJ2-7; the D gene is possibly TRBD2 (6 bases). The CDR3 is 16 amino acids. Germline V lookup: CDR1 ENHRY, CDR2 SYGVKD. V was cut by 2 bases and J by 3 bases, with 17 bases left in between. CDR3: CAISEGSAQGGYEQYF. CDR3 bases: TGTGCCATCAGTGAGGGGTCGGCGCAGGGAGGCTACGAGCAGTACTTC.

The genes are TRBV2 and TRBJ2-7; 12 bases fit TRBD2. CDR3 length: 14 amino acids. Germline V gene lookup returns CDR1 SNHLY and CDR2 FYNNEI. V lost 3 bases, J lost 7 bases, and 4 bases stayed unmatched. The CDR3 sequence: CASSELAGGVEQYF. Here the CDR3 DNA reads TGTGCCAGCAGTGAGCTAGCGGGAGGGGTAGAGCAGTACTTC.

This clone occurred once. The CDR3 region is CASSPGGTPPQETQYF. In DNA form, the CDR3 reads TGTGCCAGCAGCCCAGGCGGGACCCCGCCCCAAGAGACCCAGTACTTC. The rearrangement joins TRBV7-3 to TRBJ2-5, with a possible D match to TRBD2 (6 bases). The V gene's germline CDR1 is SGHTA and CDR2 FQGTGA. The CDR3 loop spans 16 amino acids. V lost 5 bases to trimming and J lost 1 base, with 17 bases between them.

The CDR3 coding sequence is TGTGCCAGCCTAGGGATCCTGAACACTGAAGCTTTCTTT. As protein: CASLGILNTEAFF. This chain uses TRBV25-1 with TRBJ1-1; the D is unclear. Germline V lookup: CDR1 MGHDK, CDR2 SYGVNS. The CDR3 covers 13 residues. Trimming took off 8 bases at V and 0 bases at J, with 10 bases between the two ends.

This chain connects TRBV6-4 to TRBJ2-1; possibly TRBD2 for D (5 bases). With 6 bases removed from V and 6 bases from J, the gap between germline ends came to 18 bases. This CDR3 spans 15 amino acids. Per germline, CDR1 MRHNA and CDR2 SNTAGT. The CDR3 spells CASSPEGGGPNEQFF. The CDR3 DNA follows: TGTGCCAGCAGCCCTGAGGGTGGCGGACCCAATGAGCAGTTCTTC.

The chain links TRBV18 to TRBJ1-1, with TRBD1 matching over 8 bases. This CDR3 is 17 amino acids long. Germline V gives CDR1 KGHSH, CDR2 LQKENI. Trimming removed 1 base from V and 2 bases from J; junction bases left unmatched: 9. For the CDR3, the DNA is TGTGCCAGCTCACCACGAATCCCGGGACAGGCTAACACTGAAGCTTTCTTT. It is translated as CASSPRIPGQANTEAFF. The whole variable domain, remainder taken from reference TRBV18 and TRBJ1-1, is NAGVMQNPRHLVRRRGQEARLRCSPMKGHSHVYWYRQLPEEGLKFMVYLQKENIIDESGMPKERFSAEFPKEGPSILRIQQVVRGDSAAYFCASSPRIPGQANTEAFFGQGTRLTVV.

The chain joins TRBV7-9 to TRBJ2-3; D assignment may be TRBD1 or TRBD2 (5 bases each). V lost 8 bases, J lost 5 bases, and 17 bases lay in between. The CDR3 runs to 14 residues. From germline, CDR1 is SEHNR and CDR2 FQNEAQ (reference sequence). CDR3 DNA: TGTGCCAGCGGCGCGCCTGGGGGTTTAGATACGCAGTATTTT. Translating gives CASGAPGGLDTQYF.

The chain links TRBV27 to TRBJ2-1; D gene ambiguous. CDR3 length equals 13 residues. V shed 2 bases and J shed 3 bases, with 5 bases lying between them. The germline CDR1 and CDR2 sequences are MNHEY and SMNVEV (reference sequence). CDR3 DNA sequence: TGTGCCAGCAGTTTAACCCTCTACAATGAGCAGTTCTTC. It yields the protein CASSLTLYNEQFF.

The CDR3 is CASSLFEGYEQYF. The CDR3 DNA follows: TGCGCCAGCAGCTTGTTCGAGGGCTACGAGCAGTACTTC. J is TRBJ2-7 and V is TRBV5-1, with a tentative D call TRBD2 (5 bases). The germline V gene has CDR1 SGHRS and CDR2 YFSETQ. The V end was cut by 1 base, the J end by 3 bases, with 8 bases between. This CDR3 has 13 residues. The entire variable domain, with the rest obtained from reference TRBV5-1 and TRBJ2-7, is as follows: KAGVTQTPRYLIKTRGQQVTLSCSPISGHRSVSWYQQTPGQGLQFLFEYFSETQRNKGNFPGRFSGRQFSNSRSEMNVSTLELGDSALYLCASSLFEGYEQYFGPGTRLTVT.

The chain carries TRBV5-6 and TRBJ2-7; 7 nucleotides line up with TRBD1. This CDR3 is built from 14 residues. From germline, CDR1 is SGHDT and CDR2 YYEEEE. V shed 4 bases and J 3 bases; nucleotides not matched to a gene: 7. The CDR3 reads CASSRDSLLYEQYF. DNA for the CDR3: TGTGCCAGCAGCAGGGACAGTCTACTCTACGAGCAGTACTTC.

The V and J genes are TRBV6-2 or TRBV6-3 and TRBJ2-3; D gene ambiguous. The CDR3 sequence is 11 residues long. The V and J ends lost 4 bases and 5 bases respectively, with 4 bases between them. The germline V gene has CDR1 MNHEY and CDR2 SVGEGT. CDR3 amino acids: CASSFLDTQYF. CDR3 nucleotides: TGTGCCAGCAGTTTCCTAGATACGCAGTATTTT.

The rearrangement joins TRBV2 to TRBJ1-1; 7 bases line up with TRBD1. The CDR3 sequence is 14 residues long. The V gene end was trimmed by 1 base and the J gene end by 7 bases; junction bases not matched to a gene: 6. CDR1 and CDR2 from the germline V gene are SNHLY and FYNNEI. CDR3: CASSEGYRGNEAFF. CDR3 sequence (DNA): TGTGCCAGCAGTGAAGGGTACAGGGGAAATGAAGCTTTCTTT.

The gene calls are TRBV15 and TRBJ2-1; 15 bases are shared with TRBD2. Germline CDR1 reads LNHNV; CDR2 reads YYDKDF (reference sequence). Trimming cost V 5 bases and J 5 bases; bases outside gene matches: 4. This CDR3 is 16 amino acids long. This CDR3 reads CATSGGLAGGNNEQFF. The CDR3 bases are TGTGCCACCAGCGGAGGACTAGCGGGAGGGAACAATGAGCAGTTCTTC.

The V gene is TRBV4-1, the J gene TRBJ2-1; 8 bases are shared with TRBD1. Germline CDR1 MGHRA, CDR2 YSYEKL. The length of the CDR3 is 18 residues. Unmatched junction bases numbered 12, after V lost 5 bases and J lost 0 bases. DNA of the CDR3: TGCGCCAGCAGCACTCACGGCGCCGGGACAGGCTCCTACAATGAGCAGTTCTTC. Translated, it gives CASSTHGAGTGSYNEQFF.

The chain has TRBV9 and TRBJ2-7; weak D call: TRBD1 (6 bases). Trimming pared 3 bases from V and 5 bases from J, leaving 18 bases between. The V gene's germline CDR1 is SGDLS and CDR2 YYNGEE. The CDR3 extends over 15 amino acids. CDR3 coding DNA: TGTGCCAGCAGCGCCACAGGGTACTCTTTGGACGAGCAGTACTTC. Translating it yields CASSATGYSLDEQYF.

The gene calls are TRBV2 and TRBJ2-7; D is possibly TRBD1 (7 bases). V lost 6 bases to trimming and J lost 7 bases, with 19 bases between them. This CDR3 spans 14 amino acids. The germline V gene has CDR1 SNHLY and CDR2 FYNNEI. The CDR3 nucleotides read TGTGCCAGCAGGCCCCGAACTCAGGGGGGAGAGCAGTACTTC. It specifies CASRPRTQGGEQYF.

This chain's CDR3 is CASGLGGPMDYGYTF. CDR3 nucleotide sequence: TGTGCTAGTGGTTTGGGTGGACCTATGGACTATGGCTACACCTTC. This chain connects TRBV12-5 to TRBJ1-2, with D uncertain. The CDR3 is 15 amino acids. V lost 1 base and J lost 3, with 12 bases in between. Germline V gives CDR1 LGHNT, CDR2 FRNRAP. The variable domain in full, with the rest retrieved from reference TRBV12-5 and TRBJ1-2, is DARVTQTPRHKVTEMGQEVTMRCQPILGHNTVFWYRQTMMQGLELLAYFRNRAPLDDSGMPKDRFSAEMPDATLATLKIQPSEPRDSAVYFCASGLGGPMDYGYTFGSGTRLTVV.

The V call is TRBV7-9, the J call TRBJ1-4; TRBD1 matches at 8 bases. J was trimmed by 8 bases and V by 1 base; bases with no gene match: 9. The CDR3 runs to 16 residues. The V gene's germline CDR1 is SEHNR and CDR2 FQNEAQ (reference sequence). CDR3 in DNA: TGTGCCAGCAGCTTAGACAGACAGGGGTTGAAGGAAAAACTGTTTTTT. Its translation is CASSLDRQGLKEKLFF. Full variable domain (rest looked up from reference TRBV7-9 and TRBJ1-4): DTGVSQNPRHKITKRGQNVTFRCDPISEHNRLYWYRQTLGQGPEFLTYFQNEAQLEKSRLLSDRFSAERPKGSFSTLEIQRTEQGDSAMYLCASSLDRQGLKEKLFFGSGTQLSVL.